This TCR beta chain originates from a study of cytomegalovirus exposure and HLA in healthy donors. Study overall: Earlier, 117 million unique TCR beta sequences were recovered from about 170 million T cells by an analysis.

Regarding the study as a whole: In a later analysis, at a false discovery rate of 0.05, approximately 16,000 TCR beta sequences matched HLA alleles. Researchers counted roughly 150 TCR beta chains as cytomegalovirus-associated. Being productive about 87% or about 30% of the time was typical of most TCR beta V segments in an earlier analysis.

In regard to this clone: Its matching antigen is unknown.

Trimming took 3 bases from V and 0 from J, leaving 11 bases between them. CDR1 KGHSY and CDR2 FQNENV come from the germline V gene. The CDR3 runs 15 residues. This PCR relied on a set of 60 Vbeta primers and 13 Jbeta primers. Repertoires were generated with immunoSEQ multiplex PCR, while TCRdb's copy carries only in-frame clones and drops some. The table shows roughly 100,000 clones, with 70% to 80% occurring only once. The specimen was PBMCs. The TCR sequence derives from a male donor in good health and CMV-seropositive. This chain connects TRBV16 to TRBJ2-5; no definite D call. The CDR3 is CASSHRATYQETQYF. The CDR3, as DNA: TGTGCCAGCAGCCATCGAGCGACGTACCAAGAGACCCAGTACTTC.